This section outlines one TCR beta chain sequence together with its context. Its matching antigen is unknown. The CDR3 is 14 amino acids. Trimming shortened V by 7 bases and J by 0 bases, and 8 bases separated the two germline ends. Germline V gene lookup returns CDR1 SGDLS and CDR2 YYNGEE. The data were taken from a study of blood T cells in healthy people across ages. Caucasian, healthy and from Russia, the donors were aged between about 6 and 90. General study results and limits: Researchers said unsorted PBMCs prevented a conclusive naive versus antigen-experienced comparison.

A second PCR, run for roughly 7 to 12 cycles, used a sample-barcoded 5' primer plus a J-beta primer mix. TCRdb independently ran MiXCR on the 5' RACE reads; one entry per CDR3 protein. This sample has some 900,000 distinct CDR3 sequences, with 45% to 50% found just once. The sequenced sample was blood. This TCR was recovered from a man aged 30 to 39 in good health. This chain connects TRBV9 to TRBJ2-6; D remains unclear. The CDR3 here is CASDRYSGANVLTF. In nucleotides, the CDR3 is TGTGCCAGCGACCGGTACTCTGGGGCCAACGTCCTGACTTTC. The whole variable domain, remainder taken from reference TRBV9 and TRBJ2-6, is DSGVTQTPKHLITATGQRVTLRCSPRSGDLSVYWYQQSLDQGLQFLIQYYNGEERAKGNILERFSAQQFPDLHSELNLSSLELGDSALYFCASDRYSGANVLTFGAGSRLTVL.